This TCR beta chain was profiled in a study of blood T cell repertoires in COVID-19. The germline V gene has CDR1 MNHNS and CDR2 SASEGT. The CDR3 spans 18 residues. V was pared by 4 bases and J by 1 base, with 14 bases of the junction left unmatched. As handled by the study authors: Nucleated cell number was recorded as an estimate derived from reference gene primer amplification. Assay: immunoSEQ multiplex PCR; the TCRdb copy retains only in-frame clones and omits some. V and J calls plus clone size are reproduced from that table; the DNA served to infer D and trimming. Altogether a few hundred thousand clones are present, 86% being singletons, with the ten largest covering about 4.8%.

The sequencing sample was made of peripheral blood. This receptor was identified in a man in his fifties or sixties with acute or convalescent COVID-19. V gene TRBV6-1 combines with J gene TRBJ2-5; 8 positions agree with TRBD2. The CDR3 region is CASSAYMASGGIQETQYF. Written as DNA, the CDR3 is TGTGCCAGCAGTGCCTACATGGCCAGCGGGGGAATCCAAGAGACCCAGTACTTC.